These 28 T cell receptor beta chains were sequenced from one sample in a study of blood T cell repertoires in COVID-19. Method: immunoSEQ multiplex PCR; TCRdb's copy keeps in-frame clones and lacks some. Among about 190,000 clones, 89% were seen once, and the ten largest hold approximately 7%. The sample was peripheral blood. Source of these receptors: a man aged 35-49 years with acute or convalescent COVID-19.

V usage is TRBV5-1 and J usage is TRBJ2-2; perhaps TRBD1 as D (5 bases). V was trimmed by 4 bases and J by 1 base, leaving 11 bases between them. The CDR3 is 15 residues long. Germline lookup yields CDR1 SGHRS and CDR2 YFSETQ. The CDR3 here is CASSPRVENTGELFF. CDR3 nucleotides: TGCGCCAGCAGCCCCAGGGTAGAGAACACCGGGGAGCTGTTTTTT.

This sequence joins TRBV11-2 and TRBJ2-7; D not resolved. V was cut by 1 base and J by 3 bases, with 4 bases left in between. Germline CDR1 SGHAT, CDR2 FQNNGV. The CDR3 contains 12 residues. CDR3 residues: CASSLVLYEQYF. The DNA of the CDR3 is TGTGCCAGCAGCTTAGTTCTCTACGAGCAGTACTTC. Full variable domain (missing parts from reference TRBV11-2 and TRBJ2-7): EAGVAQSPRYKIIEKRQSVAFWCNPISGHATLYWYQQILGQGPKLLIQFQNNGVVDDSQLPKDRFSAERLKGVDSTLKIQPAKLEDSAVYLCASSLVLYEQYFGPGTRLTVT.

This chain joins TRBV14 and TRBJ2-1; D may be TRBD1 (5 bases). This CDR3 has 13 amino acids. V was pared by 5 bases and J by 8 bases, with 13 bases between. Germline V gene data show CDR1 as SGHDN and CDR2 as FVKESK. The CDR3 sequence: CASSAIGRDEQFF. Here the CDR3 DNA reads TGTGCCAGCAGCGCGATAGGCAGGGATGAGCAGTTCTTC.

As for this clone: The sample carries other DNA sequences with the same CDR3. The J gene is TRBJ2-7, the V gene TRBV5-4; 13 bases align to TRBD2. The CDR3 loop spans 15 amino acids. Germline trimming cut 4 bases from V and 3 bases from J; bases unmatched to any gene: 4. Germline loops: CDR1 SGHNT, CDR2 YYREEE (reference sequence). CDR3 region: CASSAGTSGDYEQYF. In DNA form, the CDR3 reads TGTGCCAGCAGCGCCGGGACTAGCGGGGACTACGAGCAGTACTTC.

This chain links TRBV14 with TRBJ2-3; D is unresolved. Germline CDR1 reads SGHDN; CDR2 reads FVKESK. The CDR3 contains 11 residues. The V and J ends lost 6 bases and 7 bases respectively, with 8 bases between them. CDR3 nucleotide sequence: TGTGCCAGCAGTCTAGGATATACGCAGTATTTT. This encodes CASSLGYTQYF.

This chain connects TRBV7-8 to TRBJ1-1; weak D call: TRBD1 (6 bases). V was pared by 4 bases and J by 1 base, with 13 bases between. The CDR3 spans 15 residues. In germline, CDR1 is SGHVS, CDR2 FQNEAQ. This CDR3 reads CASSSGSGANTEAFF. CDR3 sequence (DNA): TGTGCCAGCAGCTCCGGGTCAGGGGCGAACACTGAAGCTTTCTTT.

The J gene is TRBJ2-7, the V gene TRBV18, with 10 bases that match TRBD1. The CDR3 has 15 amino acids. Germline values: CDR1 KGHSH, CDR2 LQKENI. The trim removed 3 bases at V and 5 bases at J, leaving 7 bases unmatched. CDR3 coding DNA: TGTGCCAGCTCACCCTTGGACAGGGGGTCCAACGAGCAGTACTTC. It translates to CASSPLDRGSNEQYF.

As for this clone: The sample holds other DNA sequences that translate to the same CDR3. V gene TRBV2 combines with J gene TRBJ2-2; D gene uncertain. CDR3 length equals 13 residues. V lost 4 bases and J 1 base, leaving 4 bases between the germline ends. Germline V gene data show CDR1 as SNHLY and CDR2 as FYNNEI. Here the CDR3 DNA reads TGTGCCAGCAGTGGACAGAACACCGGGGAGCTGTTTTTT. It codes for CASSGQNTGELFF. Complete variable domain (other parts from reference TRBV2 and TRBJ2-2): EPEVTQTPSHQVTQMGQEVILRCVPISNHLYFYWYRQILGQKVEFLVSFYNNEISEKSEIFDDQFSVERPDGSNFTLKIRSTKLEDSAMYFCASSGQNTGELFFGEGSRLTVL.

This clone was seen a single time. The rearrangement joins TRBV19 to TRBJ1-1; weak D call: TRBD1 (5 bases). The CDR3 runs 14 residues. Trimming took 6 bases from V and 8 from J, leaving 19 bases between them. The germline V gene has CDR1 LNHDA and CDR2 SQIVND (reference sequence). The CDR3 loop is CASRERQSKDEAFF. The CDR3 DNA reads TGTGCCAGTAGGGAGCGACAGAGCAAGGACGAAGCTTTCTTT.

The chain carries TRBV10-2 and TRBJ2-1; D is perhaps TRBD2 (6 bases). Germline CDR1 WSHSY, CDR2 SAAADI. The CDR3 contains 15 residues. Trimming took 3 bases from V and 1 from J, leaving 10 bases between them. CDR3 in amino acids: CASSDGRGSYNEQFF. The DNA for the CDR3 is TGCGCCAGCAGTGACGGGCGGGGATCCTACAATGAGCAGTTCTTC.

This clone appeared a few times. The genes are TRBV7-9 and TRBJ2-7; 7 bases map to TRBD1. Germline V gene data show CDR1 as SEHNR and CDR2 as FQNEAQ (reference sequence). V shed 6 bases and J 4 bases; nucleotides not matched to a gene: 6. This CDR3 is built from 13 residues. The CDR3 reads CASSPRQGYEQYF. The CDR3, as DNA: TGTGCCAGCAGTCCTCGACAGGGTTACGAGCAGTACTTC.

The CDR3 DNA follows: TGTGCCAGCAGTTCGCGGGGATATTCACCCCTCCACTTT. Its protein product is CASSSRGYSPLHF. The chain recombines TRBV6-2 or TRBV6-3 with TRBJ1-6; D is ambiguous. Germline V gene lookup returns CDR1 MNHEY and CDR2 SVGEGT. The CDR3 length is 13 residues. V was clipped by 4 bases and J by 8 bases, with 9 bases between them.

The genes are TRBV3-1 (or the pseudogene TRBV3-2) and TRBJ1-1; no clear D. V dropped 3 bases and J dropped 3 bases, with 5 bases sitting between them. The germline V gene encodes CDR1 LGHDT and CDR2 YNNKEL (reference sequence). This CDR3 is built from 12 residues. As DNA, the CDR3 is TGTGCCAGCAGCCAGACTGACACTGAAGCTTTCTTT. The encoded protein is CASSQTDTEAFF.

The chain joins TRBV30 to TRBJ2-7; D is uncertain. Trimming left V 3 bases short and J 3 bases short, with 9 bases between. CDR3 length: 12 amino acids. The germline gives CDR1 GTSNPN, CDR2 SVGIG (reference sequence). The chain's CDR3 is CAWSLLGYEQYF. CDR3 sequence (DNA): TGTGCCTGGAGCCTCCTAGGCTACGAGCAGTACTTC.

V gene TRBV15 combines with J gene TRBJ2-7, with 9 bases fitting TRBD1. V was pared by 0 bases and J by 5 bases, with 11 bases of the junction left unmatched. The CDR3 length is 17 residues. Germline CDR1 LNHNV, CDR2 YYDKDF (reference sequence). CDR3 region: CATSRDLVGQGNDEQYF. CDR3 DNA: TGTGCCACCAGCAGAGATCTTGTGGGACAGGGTAACGACGAGCAGTACTTC.

The chain combines TRBV14 with TRBJ1-4; 7 bases match TRBD1. Germline CDR1 is SGHDN and CDR2 is FVKESK. The CDR3 is 16 amino acids. J lost 3 bases, V lost 5 bases, and 9 bases had no gene match. The CDR3 DNA reads TGTGCCAGCAGCGCCCGTGAAGGGACAGCTAATGAAAAACTGTTTTTT. It encodes CASSAREGTANEKLFF.

The chain carries TRBV29-1 and TRBJ2-6; 7 bases fit TRBD1. The J segment lost 4 bases and the V segment lost 2 bases, leaving 11 bases of the junction unmatched. CDR1 and CDR2 (germline): SQVTM, ANQGSEA. CDR3 length: 17 amino acids. The CDR3 is CSVEIGDSTTGANVLTF. Written as DNA, the CDR3 is TGCAGCGTTGAAATTGGGGACAGCACAACCGGGGCCAACGTCCTGACTTTC.

The V call is TRBV30, the J call TRBJ1-4; 8 bases map to TRBD1. The CDR3 sequence is 16 residues long. V shed 1 base, J shed 8 bases, and the junction held 12 bases outside the gene matches. CDR1 is GTSNPN, CDR2 SVGIG, per germline (reference sequence). The CDR3 bases are TGTGCCTGGAGTGGTGCAGGGGGCTCTTCGGAAGAAAAACTGTTTTTT. Residues: CAWSGAGGSSEEKLFF.

This chain joins TRBV5-6 and TRBJ1-3; D uncertain. CDR1 is SGHDT, CDR2 YYEEEE, per germline. The CDR3 is made up of 16 amino acids. V shed 1 base and J shed 0 bases, with 11 bases lying between them. The CDR3 loop is CASSLYPKSSGNTIYF. In DNA form, the CDR3 reads TGTGCCAGCAGCTTGTACCCGAAGAGCTCTGGAAACACCATATATTTT.

The V and J genes are TRBV9 and TRBJ1-1, with 7 bases fitting TRBD1. The V and J ends lost 4 bases and 1 base, in that order; junction bases with no gene match: 7. The CDR3 has 15 amino acids. Germline lookup yields CDR1 SGDLS and CDR2 YYNGEE. CDR3 sequence (DNA): TGTGCCAGCAGCCGGGTGACAGGGTCGAACACTGAAGCTTTCTTT. Its translation is CASSRVTGSNTEAFF.

The rearrangement uses TRBV10-2 and TRBJ2-3; 8 positions match TRBD2. Germline CDR1 reads WSHSY; CDR2 reads SAAADI. This CDR3 is built from 17 residues. Losses at the gene ends were 4 bases for V and 2 bases for J; bases not matched to a gene: 11. CDR3 nucleotides: TGCGCCAGCAGTGTTTCGGGGGGGCCGATATCCACAGATACGCAGTATTTT. This encodes CASSVSGGPISTDTQYF.

The chain is built from TRBV5-1 and TRBJ1-3, with a weak D call TRBD1 (6 bases). The V end was cut by 0 bases, the J end by 2 bases, with 6 bases between. This CDR3 has 14 amino acids. Germline V CDR1 and CDR2: SGHRS, YFSETQ. The CDR3 DNA is TGCGCCAGCAGCTTGGACAGGGCTGGAAACACCATATATTTT. Translating gives CASSLDRAGNTIYF. Full variable domain (outside the CDR3, taken from reference TRBV5-1 and TRBJ1-3): KAGVTQTPRYLIKTRGQQVTLSCSPISGHRSVSWYQQTPGQGLQFLFEYFSETQRNKGNFPGRFSGRQFSNSRSEMNVSTLELGDSALYLCASSLDRAGNTIYFGEGSWLTVV.

The rearrangement joins TRBV7-9 to TRBJ1-1; TRBD1 matches at 10 bases. Germline CDR1 and CDR2: SEHNR and FQNEAQ (reference sequence). V gave up 5 bases and J gave up 3 bases; unmatched junction bases: 15. CDR3 length: 18 residues. The DNA of the CDR3 is TGTGCCAGCAGCCTCCCGCCGGGAACAGACAGGGGGCACACTGAAGCTTTCTTT. As protein: CASSLPPGTDRGHTEAFF.

This clone has just one count. J is TRBJ1-1 and V is TRBV21-1. TRBV21-1 is shown as a pseudogene. CDR3 length: 13 residues. CDR3 sequence (DNA): TGTGCCAGCAGCAAAGAACTTACTACTGAAGCTTTCTTT. Its translation is CASSKELTTEAFF.

V is TRBV3-1 (or the pseudogene TRBV3-2) and J is TRBJ1-4; D is ambiguous. This CDR3 spans 15 amino acids. V shed 1 base and J shed 6 bases, with 12 bases lying between them. Looked up from germline, CDR1 is LGHDT and CDR2 is YNNKEL (reference sequence). The CDR3 DNA sequence: TGTGCCAGCAGCCAAGCTCCGGGGAGGCATGAAAAACTGTTTTTT. Amino acid sequence: CASSQAPGRHEKLFF.

The genes are TRBV6-2 or TRBV6-3 and TRBJ2-2; 8 bases match TRBD2. Germline V CDR1 and CDR2: MNHEY, SVGEGT. The trim removed 5 bases at V and 7 bases at J, leaving 12 bases unmatched. The CDR3 loop spans 16 amino acids. CDR3: CASSRFRPGGDGELFF. DNA of the CDR3: TGTGCCAGCAGTAGATTTCGACCGGGGGGGGACGGGGAGCTGTTTTTT.

The CDR3 DNA reads as TGCGCCAGCAGCCGGGACAGTCAGACGCAAGAGACCCAGTACTTC. This encodes CASSRDSQTQETQYF. The rearrangement links TRBV5-1 to TRBJ2-5; TRBD1 agrees at 7 bases. Per germline, CDR1 SGHRS and CDR2 YFSETQ. Trimming at V came to 4 bases and at J to 2 bases, leaving 8 bases not matched to a gene. The CDR3 runs 15 residues. Full variable domain (missing parts from reference TRBV5-1 and TRBJ2-5): KAGVTQTPRYLIKTRGQQVTLSCSPISGHRSVSWYQQTPGQGLQFLFEYFSETQRNKGNFPGRFSGRQFSNSRSEMNVSTLELGDSALYLCASSRDSQTQETQYFGPGTRLLVL.

The CDR3 reads CASSPQGARGYTF. In nucleotides, the CDR3 is TGTGCCAGCAGCCCACAGGGGGCCCGTGGCTACACCTTC. The V call is TRBV5-4, the J call TRBJ1-2; 9 bases are a match to TRBD1. The trim removed 4 bases at V and 7 bases at J, leaving 5 bases unmatched. This CDR3 contains 13 residues. Germline CDR1 SGHNT, CDR2 YYREEE (reference sequence).